Detailed here is one T cell receptor beta chain. These data come from a study of PD-L1 blockade in urothelial cancer. As for the study in general: About nine tenths of the roughly 30 patients were men whose urothelial cancer was bladder-origin. Prior chemotherapy in patients spanned 0 to 3 regimens. Blood analysis occurred 3 weeks (second dose) and 6 weeks after treatment start.

The templates were synthetic TCR analogs, and they were spiked into each PCR. Sequenced by immunoSEQ multiplex PCR; TCRdb stores in-frame clones only, minus some. The table records around 71,000 clones, about 85% of them present only once. As to time point: pretreatment peripheral blood. The germline CDR1 and CDR2 sequences are MGHRA and YSYEKL. The CDR3 consists of 14 residues. Trimming cost V 4 bases and J 3 bases, with 12 bases left between them. This sequence originates from a man aged 40-49 years with urothelial cancer. Sequences were derived from PBMCs, sampled around atezolizumab (anti-PD-L1) treatment. The rearrangement links TRBV4-1 to TRBJ1-1, with a weak D call TRBD1 (6 bases). Written as DNA, the CDR3 is TGCGCCAGCAGCCGGGACACCTTCGACACTGAAGCTTTCTTT. Its translation: CASSRDTFDTEAFF.